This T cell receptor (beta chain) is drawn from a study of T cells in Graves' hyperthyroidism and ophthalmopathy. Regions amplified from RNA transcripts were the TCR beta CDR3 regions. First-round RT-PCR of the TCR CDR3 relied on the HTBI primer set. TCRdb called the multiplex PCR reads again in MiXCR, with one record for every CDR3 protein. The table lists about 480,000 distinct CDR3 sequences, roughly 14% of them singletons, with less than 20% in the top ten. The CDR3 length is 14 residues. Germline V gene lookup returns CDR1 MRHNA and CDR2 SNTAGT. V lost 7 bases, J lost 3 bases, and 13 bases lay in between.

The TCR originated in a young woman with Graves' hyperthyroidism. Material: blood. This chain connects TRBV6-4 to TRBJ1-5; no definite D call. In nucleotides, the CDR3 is TGTGCCAGCAAAGAGGGTTCTTCCAATCAGCCCCAGCATTTT. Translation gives CASKEGSSNQPQHF.